The rows below give T cell receptor beta chains drawn from one sample of a study of T cells after yellow fever vaccination. In TCRdb, the 5' RACE reads were re-called with MiXCR into one record per CDR3 protein. The data hold 450,000 to 550,000 distinct CDR3 sequences, with 20% to 25% observed a single time. The starting material was PBMCs, obtained about 20 days after the first yellow fever vaccination. Receptor source: a man younger than 35 who received the YFV17D yellow fever vaccine. The CDR3 runs from the conserved cysteine through the conserved F or W. D genes are given only for firm matches. Rows may omit the clone size; those that give it use once, few, many or a size class.

TRBV28	NA	TRBJ2-1	NA	CAGQAEQFF	TGTGCCGGCCAGGCGGAGCAGTTCTTC
TRBV7-3	many	TRBJ2-3	NA	CASSPGPATDTQYF	TGTGCCAGCAGCCCCGGACCAGCCACAGATACGCAGTATTTT
TRBV9	NA	TRBJ1-1	NA	CASSPLKGRHTEAFF	TGTGCCAGCAGCCCCCTTAAAGGGCGCCACACTGAAGCTTTCTTT
TRBV6-2/TRBV6-3	few	TRBJ2-1	TRBD2	CASSGLAGGLEQFF	TGTGCCAGCAGCGGACTAGCGGGGGGGCTGGAGCAGTTCTTC
TRBV2	few	TRBJ2-5	NA	CASSEGTAQETQYF	TGTGCCAGCAGTGAAGGGACCGCCCAAGAGACCCAGTACTTC
TRBV7-2	NA	TRBJ2-3	TRBD2	CASSVSGGDTQYF	TGTGCCAGCAGCGTTAGCGGGGGGGATACGCAGTATTTT
TRBV20-1	few	TRBJ2-7	TRBD2	CSVAGGAYEQYF	TGCAGTGTAGCCGGGGGGGCCTACGAGCAGTACTTC
TRBV4-3	few	TRBJ1-3	TRBD1	CASSHPRGRSGNTIYF	TGCGCCAGCAGCCACCCCAGGGGGCGTTCTGGAAACACCATATATTTT
TRBV10-3	NA	TRBJ2-3	NA	CAINVQGGGTDTQYF	TGTGCCATCAACGTACAGGGAGGGGGCACAGATACGCAGTATTTT
TRBV6-2/TRBV6-3	few	TRBJ2-7	NA	CASSTPGRVDLVYEQYF	TGTGCCAGCAGTACGCCGGGACGTGTGGATTTAGTGTACGAGCAGTACTTC
TRBV3-1	NA	TRBJ2-1	TRBD1	CASSQRPGTGYNEQFF	TGTGCCAGCAGCCAGCGCCCGGGGACAGGGTACAATGAGCAGTTCTTC
TRBV7-6	few	TRBJ2-1	NA	CASSLTLSSYNEQFF	TGTGCCAGCAGCTTAACCCTGAGCTCCTACAATGAGCAGTTCTTC
TRBV7-9	NA	TRBJ2-5	TRBD2	CASSLQRGDNQETQYF	TGTGCCAGCAGCTTACAGCGGGGGGACAACCAAGAGACCCAGTACTTC
TRBV20-1	NA	TRBJ1-3	NA	CSARVRGVGAGNTIYF	TGCAGTGCTAGAGTCCGTGGGGTAGGCGCTGGAAACACCATATATTTT
TRBV15	NA	TRBJ2-5	NA	CATSRSSVKTQYF	TGTGCCACCAGCAGATCTAGCGTAAAGACCCAGTACTTC
TRBV5-1	many	TRBJ1-5	NA	CASSLEGSNQPQHF	TGCGCCAGCAGCTTGGAGGGGAGCAATCAGCCCCAGCATTTT